This T cell receptor (beta chain) was sequenced in a study of early stage breast cancer tumors. The CDR3 consists of 14 residues. Trimming at V came to 4 bases and at J to 5 bases, leaving 4 bases not matched to a gene. Germline loops: CDR1 SNHLY, CDR2 FYNNEI. Blood replicates held 0.5 ug DNA, tumor or normal breast about 1.5 ug, two each. The method was immunoSEQ multiplex PCR; TCRdb's version includes in-frame clones alone and lacks a portion of them. Of roughly 8,400 clones listed, roughly 80% are singletons. V is TRBV2 and J is TRBJ1-2, with TRBD1 matching over 10 bases. This clonotype originated in a person aged 55 to 75 with breast cancer. The sequenced material came from normal breast tissue next to the tumor. As DNA, the CDR3 is TGTGCCAGCAGTGCCGGGACAGGGGCTTATGGCTACACCTTC. Its protein product is CASSAGTGAYGYTF. The full variable domain, with the rest looked up from reference TRBV2 and TRBJ1-2, is EPEVTQTPSHQVTQMGQEVILRCVPISNHLYFYWYRQILGQKVEFLVSFYNNEISEKSEIFDDQFSVERPDGSNFTLKIRSTKLEDSAMYFCASSAGTGAYGYTFGSGTRLTVV.